The present T cell receptor (beta chain) was sequenced within a study of OX40 agonist ivuxolimab in advanced cancers. Repertoires were generated with immunoSEQ multiplex PCR, while TCRdb's copy carries only in-frame clones and drops some. The sample includes approximately 130,000 clones, just over 90% seen only once; the top ten take 1%. The clonotype was recovered from an adult with an advanced solid tumor such as melanoma, head and neck, liver or kidney cancer. The specimen comprised CD4+ or CD8+ T cells sorted from blood, sampled in a trial of the OX40 agonist ivuxolimab.

The CDR3 region has the DNA TGTGCCAGTAGTATCTTTGGGGCGAAGCCCTCCTACGAGCAGTACTTC. Amino acids: CASSIFGAKPSYEQYF. This rearrangement joins TRBV19 to TRBJ2-7, with TRBD1 as a possible D gene (5 bases). The CDR3 length is 16 residues. Per the germline V gene, CDR1 is LNHDA and CDR2 is SQIVND (reference sequence). V was shortened by 3 bases and J by 0 bases, with 15 bases between the two germline ends.